A single sample is the source of the 14 T cell receptor beta chains below, sequenced in a study of T cell repertoires in aging, cancer and after chemotherapy. Amplification of TCR beta used genomic DNA extracted from peripheral blood. Multiplex touch-down PCR with TRB-A/B primers amplified rearranged V-D-J TRB sequences. TCRdb re-derived calls from the multiplex PCR reads in MiXCR, one entry per CDR3 protein. The sample gives about 1,500 distinct CDR3 sequences, under 50% of which show up once; about 40% is in the top ten. Sequencing was done on a sample of blood. The receptors derive from a human donor with a solid tumor.

This clonotype was observed once. CDR3 sequence (DNA): TGTGCCAGCAGCTCCTACGGAGGACTAGTGGTTGATGAGCAGTTCTTC. Translating it yields CASSSYGGLVVDEQFF. This chain uses TRBV7-2 with TRBJ2-1; 7 nucleotides align to TRBD2. V trimming: 4 bases; J trimming: 8 bases; junction bases outside the gene matches: 14. Germline CDR1 and CDR2: SGHTA and FQGNSA. The CDR3 is 16 residues long.

V and J are TRBV6-6 and TRBJ1-2; perhaps TRBD1 as D (5 bases). The CDR3 contains 19 residues. Germline V lookup: CDR1 MNHNY, CDR2 SVGAGI (reference sequence). V was pared by 6 bases and J by 8 bases, with 34 bases between. The CDR3 DNA follows: TGTGCCAGCAGCCCAACTCCCGGGGGGGAAGCTAAGAGCGGTACCGGCTACACCTTC. Amino acids: CASSPTPGGEAKSGTGYTF.

This sequence joins TRBV7-2 and TRBJ1-1; D might be TRBD1 (5 bases). V lost 5 bases to trimming and J lost 1 base, with 11 bases between them. CDR1 is SGHTA and CDR2 is FQGNSA in the germline V gene. The CDR3 runs 14 residues. The CDR3: CASSTRTTNTEAFF. For the CDR3, the DNA is TGTGCCAGCAGCACCCGGACAACGAACACTGAAGCTTTCTTT.

The chain links TRBV19 to TRBJ1-2; D is perhaps TRBD1 (5 bases). The CDR3 covers 15 residues. Germline CDR1 reads LNHDA; CDR2 reads SQIVND (reference sequence). Trimming removed 5 bases from V and 0 bases from J, with 13 bases in between. CDR3 sequence: CASSPGGRPNYGYTF. The DNA for the CDR3 is TGTGCCAGTAGTCCCGGGGGGAGGCCTAACTATGGCTACACCTTC.

The table lists this clonotype with a few counts. The junction differs from germline at one of its ends, possibly a read error. The chain couples TRBV27 to TRBJ2-6; D is possibly TRBD2 (6 bases). The CDR3 has 13 residues. Germline loops: CDR1 MNHEY, CDR2 SMNVEV (reference sequence). This chain's CDR3 is CASSLSGGNVLTF. In nucleotides, the CDR3 is TGTGCCAGCAGTTTATCCGGGGGCAACGTCCTGACTTTC.

By proportion, this clonotype is large. The chain carries TRBV29-1 and TRBJ2-2; D is unclear. CDR3 length: 13 amino acids. The germline V and J ends were trimmed by 6 bases and 1 base, with 9 bases remaining between them. The germline CDR1 and CDR2 sequences are SQVTM and ANQGSEA. CDR3 protein: CSVLDGNTGELFF. In DNA form, the CDR3 reads TGCAGCGTCTTGGACGGGAACACCGGGGAGCTGTTTTTT.

In its sample, this clonotype was seen a few times. The rearrangement joins TRBV10-2 to TRBJ2-2; D unclear. With 7 bases removed from V and 3 bases from J, the gap between germline ends came to 12 bases. The CDR3 is 14 amino acids. In germline, CDR1 is WSHSY, CDR2 SAAADI. The CDR3 is CASKEPMDTGELFF. For the CDR3, the DNA is TGCGCCAGCAAGGAGCCCATGGACACCGGGGAGCTGTTTTTT.

The V call is TRBV6-6, the J call TRBJ2-5; 8 positions match TRBD2. This CDR3 comprises 12 residues. J was trimmed by 4 bases and V by 5 bases; bases with no gene match: 0. CDR1 and CDR2 (germline): MNHNY, SVGAGI (reference sequence). The CDR3 DNA is TGTGCCAGCAGTCGGGGGGGAGAGACCCAGTACTTC. As protein: CASSRGGETQYF.

This clonotype has just a few counts. J is TRBJ2-3 and V is TRBV19; D is possibly TRBD1 or TRBD2 (5 bases each). CDR3 length: 15 residues. Germline loops: CDR1 LNHDA, CDR2 SQIVND (reference sequence). Trimming cost V 0 bases and J 5 bases, with 12 bases left between them. The CDR3 here is CASSIEGRQQDTQYF. Here the CDR3 DNA reads TGTGCCAGTAGTATAGAGGGACGTCAGCAAGATACGCAGTATTTT.

This chain connects TRBV7-2 to TRBJ2-7, with D hard to call. CDR3 length equals 15 residues. V was pared by 1 base and J by 4 bases, with 14 bases between. Per the germline V gene, CDR1 is SGHTA and CDR2 is FQGNSA. CDR3 DNA sequence: TGTGCCAGCAGCTTAGATAATGTCCCCAATTACGAGCAGTACTTC. As protein: CASSLDNVPNYEQYF. The whole variable domain, filled in from reference TRBV7-2 and TRBJ2-7, reads GAGVSQSPSNKVTEKGKDVELRCDPISGHTALYWYRQSLGQGLEFLIYFQGNSAPDKSGLPSDRFSAERTGGSVSTLTIQRTQQEDSAVYLCASSLDNVPNYEQYFGPGTRLTVT.

This clonotype appeared once. The chain uses TRBV6-5 and TRBJ1-1; a possible D gene is TRBD1 (6 bases). Germline V lookup: CDR1 MNHEY, CDR2 SVGAGI. The CDR3 spans 13 residues. V was pared by 4 bases and J by 1 base, with 7 bases between. The CDR3 reads CASSWTENTEAFF. The CDR3 nucleotides are TGTGCCAGCAGTTGGACAGAGAACACTGAAGCTTTCTTT.

The V call is TRBV2, the J call TRBJ2-3, with 7 bases lining up with TRBD2. The CDR3 sequence is 13 residues long. The V segment lost 7 bases and the J segment 2 bases; nucleotides outside the gene matches: 3. The V gene's germline CDR1 is SNHLY and CDR2 FYNNEI. The CDR3 DNA reads TGTGCCAGCAAACGGGAGGTCACAGATACGCAGTATTTT. It codes for CASKREVTDTQYF.

This chain links TRBV30 with TRBJ1-1; D uncertain. The CDR3 runs to 14 residues. The germline gives CDR1 GTSNPN, CDR2 SVGIG (reference sequence). With 2 bases removed from V and 7 bases from J, the gap between germline ends came to 17 bases. For the CDR3, the DNA is TGTGCCTGGAGTTCTCGCCCAAGGGTGATTGAAGCTTTCTTT. This sequence encodes CAWSSRPRVIEAFF.

This chain connects TRBV12-3 or TRBV12-4 to TRBJ2-3; no reliable D call. CDR3 length equals 14 residues. Trimming shortened V by 3 bases and J by 0 bases, and 7 bases separated the two germline ends. The chain's CDR3 is CASSFMDSTDTQYF. In DNA, the CDR3 is TGTGCCAGCAGTTTTATGGACAGCACAGATACGCAGTATTTT.